The 27 T cell receptor beta chains in this list originate from one sample, sequenced in a study of graft-versus-host responses after intestinal transplantation. The table came from immunoSEQ multiplex PCR; TCRdb's copy has only in-frame clones and leaves some out. The sample shows 130,000 to 150,000 clones, around 90% of them seen only once. No cognate antigen is known for these TCRs. The sample was unstimulated CD4+ T cells sorted from spleen or lymph node cells, taken before intestinal transplant. The receptors stem from a human donor who received an intestinal transplant.

The V call is TRBV4-2, the J call TRBJ2-7; 7 nucleotides agree with TRBD1. This CDR3 has 15 amino acids. Germline CDR1 is LGHNA and CDR2 is YNFKEQ. J gave up 6 bases and V 1 base, and 9 bases lay outside the gene matches. The CDR3 nucleotides read TGTGCCAGCAGCCAAGTCGGCGACAGGGTGTTCGAGCAGTACTTC. It is translated as CASSQVGDRVFEQYF.

The rearrangement links TRBV19 to TRBJ2-1; 9 nucleotides match TRBD2. V gave up 10 bases and J gave up 10 bases; unmatched junction bases: 20. The CDR3 is 16 residues long. CDR1 is LNHDA, CDR2 SQIVND, per germline (reference sequence). CDR3 loop: CATDSGRASPTREQFF. The CDR3 DNA follows: TGTGCCACGGATAGCGGGAGAGCCTCTCCTACAAGGGAGCAGTTCTTC. Looking up the rest from reference TRBV19 and TRBJ2-1 gives the full variable domain: DGGITQSPKYLFRKEGQNVTLSCEQNLNHDAMYWYRQDPGQGLRLIYYSQIVNDFQKGDIAEGYSVSREKKESFPLTVTSAQKNPTAFYLCATDSGRASPTREQFFGPGTRLTVL.

The chain uses TRBV19 and TRBJ2-5; D gene unclear. The J call may be mistaken, given a closer DNA end match to TRBJ2-7. This CDR3 comprises 14 residues. CDR1 is LNHDA, CDR2 SQIVND, per germline (reference sequence). The CDR3 coding sequence is TGTGCCAGTAGTATAGGACGGCTCCACTACGAGCAGTACTTC. As protein: CASSIGRLHYEQYF.

This clone appeared a single time. The gene calls are TRBV9 and TRBJ2-6, with 8 bases fitting TRBD2. CDR3 length: 22 amino acids. The J segment lost 0 bases and the V segment lost 4 bases, leaving 21 bases of the junction unmatched. Germline CDR1 SGDLS, CDR2 YYNGEE. The CDR3 protein is CASSPRDLGVLAVVSGANVLTF. The DNA for the CDR3 is TGTGCCAGCAGCCCCAGGGACCTTGGTGTACTAGCGGTAGTCTCTGGGGCCAACGTCCTGACTTTC. Full variable domain (missing parts from reference TRBV9 and TRBJ2-6): DSGVTQTPKHLITATGQRVTLRCSPRSGDLSVYWYQQSLDQGLQFLIQYYNGEERAKGNILERFSAQQFPDLHSELNLSSLELGDSALYFCASSPRDLGVLAVVSGANVLTFGAGSRLTVL.

The chain recombines TRBV28 with TRBJ1-1; 7 bases agree with TRBD1. The CDR3 loop spans 12 amino acids. CDR1 and CDR2 (germline): MDHEN, SYDVKM. J gave up 6 bases and V 2 bases, and 0 bases lay outside the gene matches. The CDR3: CASSLQGAEAFF. The DNA for the CDR3 is TGTGCCAGCAGTTTACAGGGGGCTGAAGCTTTCTTT.

The chain recombines TRBV28 with TRBJ2-5, with D hard to call. In germline, CDR1 is MDHEN, CDR2 SYDVKM. V lost 9 bases to trimming and J lost 5 bases, with 7 bases between them. The CDR3 loop spans 10 amino acids. CDR3 protein: CASLGETQYF. CDR3 DNA sequence: TGTGCCAGTCTGGGCGAGACCCAGTACTTC.

The rearrangement uses TRBV7-2 and TRBJ2-7, with D perhaps TRBD2 (5 bases). This CDR3 has 15 amino acids. Per germline, CDR1 SGHTA and CDR2 FQGNSA. Trimming removed 4 bases from V and 7 bases from J, with 20 bases in between. The CDR3 DNA reads TGTGCCAGCAGCTCCCAACCGGGATCCCTCTCAGAGCAGTACTTC. Encoded protein: CASSSQPGSLSEQYF.

This chain uses TRBV11-1 with TRBJ2-1; D assignment may be TRBD1 or TRBD2 (5 bases each). Per germline, CDR1 SGHAT and CDR2 FQDESV (reference sequence). This CDR3 is built from 13 residues. Trimming stripped 1 base from V and 8 bases from J, with 9 bases between. CDR3: CASSLGVGDEQFF. The CDR3 DNA reads TGTGCCAGCAGCTTAGGGGTGGGGGATGAGCAGTTCTTC.

As to this clone: Different DNA sequences within this sample yield the same CDR3. The CDR3 bases are TGTGCCAGCAGTTACTCAGAGCGGGAGACCCAGTACTTC. Protein sequence: CASSYSERETQYF. The rearrangement uses TRBV6-5 and TRBJ2-5; maybe TRBD2 (5 bases). Germline V CDR1 and CDR2: MNHEY, SVGAGI. The CDR3 is 13 amino acids. V lost 0 bases, J lost 5 bases, and 7 bases lay in between.

The chain has TRBV6-5 and TRBJ2-2; tentative D call: TRBD1 (6 bases). V gave up 3 bases and J gave up 3 bases, with 14 bases separating them. Germline V gives CDR1 MNHEY, CDR2 SVGAGI. This CDR3 spans 16 amino acids. The CDR3 coding sequence is TGTGCCAGCAGTTATAATGCAGGGGTCGACACCGGGGAGCTGTTTTTT. Amino acid sequence: CASSYNAGVDTGELFF.

This chain uses TRBV6-1 with TRBJ2-7; no clear D gene. Trimming pared 4 bases from V and 6 bases from J, leaving 22 bases between. The CDR3 loop spans 16 amino acids. The V gene's germline CDR1 is MNHNS and CDR2 SASEGT. This CDR3 reads CASSAQGSSSQAEQYF. In DNA, the CDR3 is TGTGCCAGCAGTGCTCAAGGGTCCTCTTCCCAGGCCGAGCAGTACTTC.

This clone was detected once. This CDR3 is also generated by other DNA sequences in the sample. The J gene is TRBJ2-5, the V gene TRBV5-1; 11 bases line up with TRBD1. CDR3 size: 14 residues. The J segment lost 5 bases and the V segment lost 3 bases, leaving 3 bases of the junction unmatched. Germline lookup yields CDR1 SGHRS and CDR2 YFSETQ. CDR3 region: CASSSGTGGETQYF. DNA for the CDR3: TGCGCCAGCAGCTCCGGGACAGGGGGGGAGACCCAGTACTTC.

The V and J genes are TRBV7-2 and TRBJ2-5; TRBD2 matches at 13 bases. The germline V gene encodes CDR1 SGHTA and CDR2 FQGNSA. This CDR3 spans 16 amino acids. J was trimmed by 4 bases and V by 5 bases; bases with no gene match: 7. The CDR3 is CASSTRLAGGSETQYF. DNA of the CDR3: TGTGCCAGCAGCACGCGACTAGCGGGAGGTTCAGAGACCCAGTACTTC.

The chain uses TRBV6-1 and TRBJ2-1, with 8 nucleotides matching TRBD1. The V gene's germline CDR1 is MNHNS and CDR2 SASEGT. V lost 3 bases and J lost 12; bases outside the gene matches: 7. CDR3 length equals 13 residues. For the CDR3, the DNA is TGTGCCAGCAGTGAGAAAGCCGGGACAGGGCAGTTCTTC. Its protein is CASSEKAGTGQFF.

The chain carries TRBV30 and TRBJ1-5, with D maybe TRBD1 (5 bases). CDR1 is GTSNPN, CDR2 SVGIG, per germline (reference sequence). The CDR3 consists of 14 residues. V lost 4 bases and J 2 bases, leaving 12 bases between the germline ends. CDR3 sequence (DNA): TGTGCCTGGACCACAGGTCTGGGCAATCAGCCCCAGCATTTT. Translation gives CAWTTGLGNQPQHF.

The genes are TRBV9 and TRBJ1-5; TRBD1 agrees at 9 bases. In germline, CDR1 is SGDLS, CDR2 YYNGEE. V lost 2 bases to trimming and J lost 7 bases; unmatched junction nucleotides: 4. The CDR3 covers 14 residues. CDR3 sequence reads: CASSVGQGGQPQHF. DNA of the CDR3: TGTGCCAGCAGCGTGGGACAGGGAGGACAGCCCCAGCATTTT. Combining the CDR3 with reference TRBV9 and TRBJ1-5 gives the whole variable domain DSGVTQTPKHLITATGQRVTLRCSPRSGDLSVYWYQQSLDQGLQFLIQYYNGEERAKGNILERFSAQQFPDLHSELNLSSLELGDSALYFCASSVGQGGQPQHFGDGTRLSIL.

The rearrangement joins TRBV18 to TRBJ2-3; D possibly corresponds to TRBD1 (6 bases). CDR3 size: 13 residues. The germline CDR1 and CDR2 sequences are KGHSH and LQKENI. Trimming stripped 3 bases from V and 6 bases from J, with 10 bases between. The CDR3 sequence is CASSPQGSDTQYF. As DNA, the CDR3 is TGTGCCAGCTCACCTCAGGGGTCGGATACGCAGTATTTT.

This rearrangement joins TRBV7-8 to TRBJ2-5; D possibly corresponds to TRBD1 (6 bases). Germline V lookup: CDR1 SGHVS, CDR2 FQNEAQ. This CDR3 is 15 amino acids long. V was pared by 5 bases and J by 1 base, with 14 bases between. The CDR3 DNA reads TGTGCCAGCAGCCCCCTACAGGGTTTCCAAGAGACCCAGTACTTC. Translation: CASSPLQGFQETQYF.

This clone has just one count. The V gene is TRBV2, the J gene TRBJ2-2; 9 bases map to TRBD1. The CDR3 totals 19 residues. In germline, CDR1 is SNHLY, CDR2 FYNNEI. The V and J ends lost 7 bases and 4 bases, in that order; junction bases with no gene match: 19. The CDR3 protein is CASNLDRGSPWTGTGELFF. The CDR3 DNA reads as TGTGCCAGCAACTTGGACAGGGGTTCCCCATGGACTGGCACCGGGGAGCTGTTTTTT. Using reference TRBV2 and TRBJ2-2 for the parts outside the CDR3, the full variable domain is EPEVTQTPSHQVTQMGQEVILRCVPISNHLYFYWYRQILGQKVEFLVSFYNNEISEKSEIFDDQFSVERPDGSNFTLKIRSTKLEDSAMYFCASNLDRGSPWTGTGELFFGEGSRLTVL.

As for this clone: Other DNA sequences in the sample encode the same CDR3. J is TRBJ2-7 and V is TRBV28; 7 nucleotides match TRBD1. There are 12 residues in the CDR3. Germline values: CDR1 MDHEN, CDR2 SYDVKM. V was pared by 5 bases and J by 5 bases, with 3 bases of the junction left unmatched. The CDR3 nucleotides read TGTGCCAGCAGTCCTGACAGGGACGAGCAGTACTTC. This codes for CASSPDRDEQYF.

The chain employs TRBV19 and TRBJ1-5; no firm D call. The germline V gene encodes CDR1 LNHDA and CDR2 SQIVND (reference sequence). The CDR3 is made up of 13 amino acids. V lost 6 bases to trimming and J lost 2 bases, with 8 bases between them. The CDR3 loop is CASSPQGNQPQHF. The CDR3 DNA is TGTGCCAGTAGCCCCCAGGGCAATCAGCCCCAGCATTTT.

The genes are TRBV28 and TRBJ1-5; D remains unclear. V lost 3 bases and J 7 bases, leaving 16 bases between the germline ends. The CDR3 totals 15 residues. The germline V gene has CDR1 MDHEN and CDR2 SYDVKM. The CDR3 sequence: CASSLSGGLQQPQHF. CDR3 DNA: TGTGCCAGCAGTTTGTCGGGAGGGTTGCAACAGCCCCAGCATTTT.

The chain links TRBV18 to TRBJ1-2; D is uncertain. The length of the CDR3 is 14 residues. Trimming removed 0 bases from V and 2 bases from J, with 7 bases in between. Germline-derived CDR1 and CDR2 are KGHSH and LQKENI. The CDR3 DNA follows: TGTGCCAGCTCACCACCTGTCCGGAACTATGGCTACACCTTC. Translating gives CASSPPVRNYGYTF.

The V gene is TRBV7-6, the J gene TRBJ1-1; a weak D match, TRBD1 (5 bases). Germline values: CDR1 SGHVS, CDR2 FNYEAQ. Between the trimmed V and J ends, which lost 1 base and 8 bases, there was a span of 14 bases. CDR3 length equals 14 residues. CDR3 coding DNA: TGTGCCAGCAGCTTAGATTCTGGCCAGGGCGAAGCTTTCTTT. This codes for CASSLDSGQGEAFF.

The V call is TRBV11-2, the J call TRBJ1-5; weak D call: TRBD1 (5 bases). Trimming took off 5 bases at V and 1 base at J, with 15 bases between the two ends. Germline V gene data show CDR1 as SGHAT and CDR2 as FQNNGV. This CDR3 is 16 amino acids long. CDR3 protein: CASSAYRDLSNQPQHF. The CDR3 nucleotides read TGTGCCAGCAGCGCGTACCGGGACCTGAGCAATCAGCCCCAGCATTTT.

V usage is TRBV7-9 and J usage is TRBJ2-5, with 7 bases aligning to TRBD2. Germline loops: CDR1 SEHNR, CDR2 FQNEAQ (reference sequence). The CDR3 is made up of 14 amino acids. With V trimmed by 5 bases and J by 5 bases, 8 bases remained unmatched. The CDR3 protein is CASSRLAQLETQYF. DNA of the CDR3: TGTGCCAGCAGCCGACTAGCCCAATTGGAGACCCAGTACTTC.

The table lists this clone with a count of one. The chain carries TRBV7-2 and TRBJ2-2; D perhaps matches TRBD2 (6 bases). Germline lookup yields CDR1 SGHTA and CDR2 FQGNSA. Trimming shortened V by 0 bases and J by 0 bases, and 8 bases separated the two germline ends. The CDR3 is 16 amino acids. The CDR3 loop reads CASSLAGGTNTGELFF. CDR3 DNA sequence: TGTGCCAGCAGCTTAGCTGGCGGGACGAACACCGGGGAGCTGTTTTTT.